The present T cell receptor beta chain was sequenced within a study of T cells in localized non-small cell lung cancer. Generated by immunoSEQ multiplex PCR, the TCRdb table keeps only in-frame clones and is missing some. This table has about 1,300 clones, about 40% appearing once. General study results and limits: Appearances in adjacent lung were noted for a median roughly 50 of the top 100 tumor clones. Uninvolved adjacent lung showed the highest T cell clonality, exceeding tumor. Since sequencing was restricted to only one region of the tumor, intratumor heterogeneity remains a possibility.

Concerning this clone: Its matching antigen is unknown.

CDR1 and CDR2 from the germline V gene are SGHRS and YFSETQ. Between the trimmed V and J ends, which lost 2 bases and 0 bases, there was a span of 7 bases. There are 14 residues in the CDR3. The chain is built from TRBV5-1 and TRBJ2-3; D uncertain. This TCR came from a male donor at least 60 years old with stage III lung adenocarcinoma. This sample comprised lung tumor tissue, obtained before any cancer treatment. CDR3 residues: CASSFSVSTDTQYF. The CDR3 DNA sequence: TGCGCCAGCAGCTTTAGTGTTAGCACAGATACGCAGTATTTT.